This T cell receptor (beta chain) was retrieved from a study of T cell repertoires in aging, cancer and after chemotherapy. Rearranged V-D-J TRB sequences were amplified with a mixed TRB-A/B primer pool. Using its own MiXCR run on the multiplex PCR reads, TCRdb lists one record per CDR3 protein. This table holds 4,000 to 4,500 distinct CDR3 sequences, around 28% found once. This clonotype was found once. Peripheral blood genomic DNA, not sorted cells or RNA, was the template. The CDR3 runs 12 residues. The trim removed 4 bases at V and 9 bases at J, leaving 5 bases unmatched. Germline assignment: CDR1 DFQATT and CDR2 SNEGSKA (reference sequence).

This receptor was obtained from a human donor with a blood cancer. The chain employs TRBV20-1 and TRBJ2-1; 8 nucleotides align to TRBD2. The specimen was blood. CDR3 coding DNA: TGCAGTGCTAACAGCGGGAGAGTTGAGCAGTTCTTC. Residues: CSANSGRVEQFF.